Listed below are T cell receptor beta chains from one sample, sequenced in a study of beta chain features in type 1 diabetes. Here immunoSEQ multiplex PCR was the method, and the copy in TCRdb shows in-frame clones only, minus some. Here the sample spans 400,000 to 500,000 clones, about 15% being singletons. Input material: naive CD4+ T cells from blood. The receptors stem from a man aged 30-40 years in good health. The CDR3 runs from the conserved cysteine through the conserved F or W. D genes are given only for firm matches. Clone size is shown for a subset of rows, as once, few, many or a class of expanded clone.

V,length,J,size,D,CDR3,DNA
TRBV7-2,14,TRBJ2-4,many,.,CASSLAHRKNIQYF,TGTGCCAGCAGCTTAGCGCACAGAAAAAACATTCAGTACTTC
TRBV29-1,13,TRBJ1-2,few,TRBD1,CSVDGQGFYGYTF,TGCAGCGTTGATGGACAGGGTTTCTATGGCTACACCTTC
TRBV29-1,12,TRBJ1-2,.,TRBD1,CSVGQGAGGYTF,TGCAGCGTTGGGCAGGGGGCGGGCGGCTACACCTTC
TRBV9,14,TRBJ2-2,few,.,CASSVDLNTGELFF,TGTGCCAGCAGCGTAGATCTCAACACCGGGGAGCTGTTTTTT
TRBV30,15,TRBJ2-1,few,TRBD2,CAWRVGLAGINEQFF,TGTGCCTGGAGAGTCGGACTAGCGGGAATCAATGAGCAGTTCTTC
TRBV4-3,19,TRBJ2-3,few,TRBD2,CASSQDRASGRASTDTQYF,TGCGCCAGCAGCCAAGATCGGGCTAGCGGGAGGGCTAGCACAGATACGCAGTATTTT
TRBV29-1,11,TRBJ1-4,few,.,CSVGGSEKLFF,TGCAGCGTCGGAGGGAGTGAAAAACTGTTTTTT
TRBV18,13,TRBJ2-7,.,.,CASSPPGAYEQYF,TGTGCCAGCTCACCACCAGGTGCCTACGAGCAGTACTTC
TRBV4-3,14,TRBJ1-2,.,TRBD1,CASSSRDRGRGYTF,TGCGCCAGCAGCTCCCGGGACAGGGGGCGAGGCTACACCTTC
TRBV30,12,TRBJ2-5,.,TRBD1,CAWEQGGETQYF,TGTGCCTGGGAACAGGGGGGAGAGACCCAGTACTTC
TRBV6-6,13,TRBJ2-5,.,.,CASSYVGTQTQYF,TGTGCCAGCAGTTACGTAGGGACGCAGACCCAGTACTTC
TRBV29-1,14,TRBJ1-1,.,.,CSVVRGLLNTEAFF,TGCAGCGTTGTGCGAGGACTCCTGAACACTGAAGCTTTCTTT
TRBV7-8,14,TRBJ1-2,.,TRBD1,CASSSGQGNYGYTF,TGTGCCAGCAGCTCTGGACAGGGGAACTATGGCTACACCTTC
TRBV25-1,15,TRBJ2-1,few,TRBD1,CASSEPDRGRNEQFF,TGTGCCAGCAGTGAACCAGACAGGGGGAGGAATGAGCAGTTCTTC
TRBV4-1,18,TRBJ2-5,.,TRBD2,CASSQDRGLAGKQETQYF,TGCGCCAGCAGCCAAGATCGAGGACTAGCGGGGAAACAAGAGACCCAGTACTTC
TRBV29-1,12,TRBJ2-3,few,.,CSVDAGLDTQYF,TGCAGCGTTGACGCAGGGCTGGATACGCAGTATTTT
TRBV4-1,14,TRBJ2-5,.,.,CASSQDRRLETQYF,TGCGCCAGCAGCCAAGATAGGCGGTTAGAGACCCAGTACTTC
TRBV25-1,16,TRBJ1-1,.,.,CASQENLSPGYTEAFF,TGTGCCAGCCAGGAAAATCTATCCCCGGGATACACTGAAGCTTTCTTT
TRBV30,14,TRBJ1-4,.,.,CALLTGSRGEKLFF,TGTGCCTTGTTAACCGGGTCGAGGGGTGAAAAACTGTTTTTT
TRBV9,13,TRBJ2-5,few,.,CASSATIQETQYF,TGTGCCAGCAGCGCAACAATTCAAGAGACCCAGTACTTC
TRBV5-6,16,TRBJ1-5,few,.,CASSLLADWANQPQHF,TGTGCCAGCAGCTTGTTAGCTGATTGGGCGAATCAGCCCCAGCATTTT
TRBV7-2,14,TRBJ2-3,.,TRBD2,CASSTRDYTDTQYF,TGTGCCAGCAGCACCCGGGACTACACAGATACGCAGTATTTT
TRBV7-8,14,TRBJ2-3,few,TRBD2,CASSRGGSTDTQYF,TGTGCCAGCAGCCGCGGGGGTTCCACAGATACGCAGTATTTT
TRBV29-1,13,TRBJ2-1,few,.,CSARGGLDNEQFF,TGCAGCGCCAGGGGGGGGCTCGACAATGAGCAGTTCTTC
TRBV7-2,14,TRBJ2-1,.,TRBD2,CASSPGTSGVGQFF,TGTGCCAGCAGCCCCGGGACTAGCGGGGTCGGGCAGTTCTTC
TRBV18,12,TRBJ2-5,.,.,CASSPREGTQYF,TGTGCCAGCTCACCACGGGAAGGGACCCAGTACTTC
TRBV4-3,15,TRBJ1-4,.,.,CASSQARRADEKLFF,TGCGCCAGCAGCCAAGCACGGAGGGCCGATGAAAAACTGTTTTTT
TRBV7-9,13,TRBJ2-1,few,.,CASSSSGYNEQFF,TGTGCCAGCAGCTCTAGTGGATACAATGAGCAGTTCTTC
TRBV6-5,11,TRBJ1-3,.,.,CASKHRNTIYF,TGTGCCAGCAAGCACAGAAACACCATATATTTT
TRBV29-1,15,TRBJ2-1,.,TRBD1,CSAEIGQGRHNEQFF,TGCAGCGCCGAGATCGGACAGGGGAGACACAATGAGCAGTTCTTC
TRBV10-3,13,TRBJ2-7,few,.,CAMTTNIGYEQYF,TGTGCCATGACGACCAACATCGGCTACGAGCAGTACTTC
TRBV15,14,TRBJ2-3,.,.,CATSKVPQVDTQYF,TGTGCCACCTCCAAGGTCCCACAGGTAGATACGCAGTATTTT
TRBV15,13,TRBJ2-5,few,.,CATSREPAETQYF,TGTGCCACCAGCAGAGAACCCGCTGAGACCCAGTACTTC
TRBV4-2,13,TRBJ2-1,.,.,CASSQDTRGEQFF,TGTGCCAGCAGCCAAGATACGCGTGGGGAGCAGTTCTTC
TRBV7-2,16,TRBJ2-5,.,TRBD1,CASSLAVTGGQETQYF,TGTGCCAGCAGCTTAGCGGTGACAGGGGGGCAAGAGACCCAGTACTTC
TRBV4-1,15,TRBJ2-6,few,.,CASSQGGIGANVLTF,TGCGCCAGCAGCCAAGGAGGGATTGGGGCCAACGTCCTGACTTTC
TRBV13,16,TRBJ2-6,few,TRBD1,CASSTNRGAGANVLTF,TGTGCCAGCAGCACCAACAGGGGGGCTGGGGCCAACGTCCTGACTTTC
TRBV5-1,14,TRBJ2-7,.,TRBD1,CASRRTGLAYEQYF,TGCGCCAGCAGAAGGACAGGGCTAGCCTACGAGCAGTACTTC
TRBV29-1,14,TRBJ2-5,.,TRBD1,CSVSGTGSWETQYF,TGCAGCGTTTCCGGGACAGGGTCTTGGGAGACCCAGTACTTC
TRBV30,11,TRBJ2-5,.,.,CAWKGQETQYF,TGTGCCTGGAAAGGCCAAGAGACCCAGTACTTC
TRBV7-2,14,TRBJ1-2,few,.,CASSLEREVWGYTF,TGTGCCAGCAGCTTAGAGCGGGAGGTCTGGGGCTACACCTTC
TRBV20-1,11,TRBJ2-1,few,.,CSAVKRDEQFF,TGCAGTGCTGTTAAGAGGGATGAGCAGTTCTTC
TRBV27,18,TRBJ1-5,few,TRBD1,CASSDPGGWSGGNQPQHF,TGTGCCAGCAGTGACCCAGGGGGCTGGAGTGGGGGCAATCAGCCCCAGCATTTT
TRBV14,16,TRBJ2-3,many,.,CASSPMEATSTDTQYF,TGTGCCAGCAGCCCGATGGAAGCGACTAGCACAGATACGCAGTATTTT
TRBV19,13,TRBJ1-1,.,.,CASTSYGNTEAFF,TGTGCCAGTACTAGCTACGGGAACACTGAAGCTTTCTTT
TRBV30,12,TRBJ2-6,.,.,CAWAAGANVLTF,TGTGCCTGGGCGGCTGGGGCCAACGTCCTGACTTTC
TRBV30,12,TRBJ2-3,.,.,CAATTSTDTQYF,TGTGCAGCAACCACTAGCACAGATACGCAGTATTTT